A single TCR beta chain is shown here with its context. This CDR3 contains 14 residues. From germline, CDR1 is MNHEY and CDR2 SVGAGI. V was pared by 6 bases and J by 5 bases, with 14 bases between. The protocol was immunoSEQ multiplex PCR, while the TCRdb copy is restricted to in-frame clones and leaves out a portion. The repertoire holds roughly 86,000 clones, with 92% as singletons. The data stem from a study of T cell changes during pregnancy in multiple sclerosis. The chain uses TRBV6-5 and TRBJ1-5; no reliable D call. The sample here was peripheral blood, taken in the first trimester of pregnancy. The receptor comes from a female donor with multiple sclerosis, enrolled in a pregnancy study. CDR3 protein: CASRINLGDQPQHF. DNA of the CDR3: TGTGCCAGCAGAATAAATCTCGGGGATCAGCCCCAGCATTTT.